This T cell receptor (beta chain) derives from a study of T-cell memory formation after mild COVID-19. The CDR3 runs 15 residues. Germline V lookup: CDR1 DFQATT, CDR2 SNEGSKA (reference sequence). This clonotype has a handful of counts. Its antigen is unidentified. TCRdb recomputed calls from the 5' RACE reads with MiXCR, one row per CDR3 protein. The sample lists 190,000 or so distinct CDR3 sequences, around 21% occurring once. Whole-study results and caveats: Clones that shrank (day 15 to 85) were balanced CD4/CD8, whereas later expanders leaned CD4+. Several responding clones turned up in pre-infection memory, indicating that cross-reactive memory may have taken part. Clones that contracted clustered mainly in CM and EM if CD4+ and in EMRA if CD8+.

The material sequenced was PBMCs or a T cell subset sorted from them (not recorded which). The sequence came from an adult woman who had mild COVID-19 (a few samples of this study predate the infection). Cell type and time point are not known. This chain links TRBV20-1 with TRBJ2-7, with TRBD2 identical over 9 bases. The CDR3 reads CSTRRLAGSSYEQYF. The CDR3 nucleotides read TGCAGCACTAGGCGGCTAGCGGGGTCCTCCTACGAGCAGTACTTC.